The present T cell receptor (beta chain) was sequenced within a study of cytomegalovirus exposure and HLA in healthy donors. A multiplex PCR was run with 60 Vbeta primers and 13 Jbeta primers. TCRdb keeps only in-frame clones here, not all; method: immunoSEQ multiplex PCR. Of 90,000 to 140,000 clones in the sample, 65% to 85% were seen once. This clone showed up just a few times. Antigen unknown. Study-wide results and limits: While the bulk of TCR sequences proved rare, some public TCRs turned up in many donors.

The sample taken for sequencing was PBMCs. The sequence derives from a male donor in good health and CMV-seronegative.

CDR3 in DNA: TGTGCGTCAATAAGGGGCGAAGAGACCCAGTACTTC. This sequence encodes CASIRGEETQYF. The chain carries TRBV7-9 and TRBJ2-5; maybe TRBD1 (5 bases). The CDR3 runs to 12 residues. Germline V gives CDR1 SEHNR, CDR2 FQNEAQ (reference sequence).